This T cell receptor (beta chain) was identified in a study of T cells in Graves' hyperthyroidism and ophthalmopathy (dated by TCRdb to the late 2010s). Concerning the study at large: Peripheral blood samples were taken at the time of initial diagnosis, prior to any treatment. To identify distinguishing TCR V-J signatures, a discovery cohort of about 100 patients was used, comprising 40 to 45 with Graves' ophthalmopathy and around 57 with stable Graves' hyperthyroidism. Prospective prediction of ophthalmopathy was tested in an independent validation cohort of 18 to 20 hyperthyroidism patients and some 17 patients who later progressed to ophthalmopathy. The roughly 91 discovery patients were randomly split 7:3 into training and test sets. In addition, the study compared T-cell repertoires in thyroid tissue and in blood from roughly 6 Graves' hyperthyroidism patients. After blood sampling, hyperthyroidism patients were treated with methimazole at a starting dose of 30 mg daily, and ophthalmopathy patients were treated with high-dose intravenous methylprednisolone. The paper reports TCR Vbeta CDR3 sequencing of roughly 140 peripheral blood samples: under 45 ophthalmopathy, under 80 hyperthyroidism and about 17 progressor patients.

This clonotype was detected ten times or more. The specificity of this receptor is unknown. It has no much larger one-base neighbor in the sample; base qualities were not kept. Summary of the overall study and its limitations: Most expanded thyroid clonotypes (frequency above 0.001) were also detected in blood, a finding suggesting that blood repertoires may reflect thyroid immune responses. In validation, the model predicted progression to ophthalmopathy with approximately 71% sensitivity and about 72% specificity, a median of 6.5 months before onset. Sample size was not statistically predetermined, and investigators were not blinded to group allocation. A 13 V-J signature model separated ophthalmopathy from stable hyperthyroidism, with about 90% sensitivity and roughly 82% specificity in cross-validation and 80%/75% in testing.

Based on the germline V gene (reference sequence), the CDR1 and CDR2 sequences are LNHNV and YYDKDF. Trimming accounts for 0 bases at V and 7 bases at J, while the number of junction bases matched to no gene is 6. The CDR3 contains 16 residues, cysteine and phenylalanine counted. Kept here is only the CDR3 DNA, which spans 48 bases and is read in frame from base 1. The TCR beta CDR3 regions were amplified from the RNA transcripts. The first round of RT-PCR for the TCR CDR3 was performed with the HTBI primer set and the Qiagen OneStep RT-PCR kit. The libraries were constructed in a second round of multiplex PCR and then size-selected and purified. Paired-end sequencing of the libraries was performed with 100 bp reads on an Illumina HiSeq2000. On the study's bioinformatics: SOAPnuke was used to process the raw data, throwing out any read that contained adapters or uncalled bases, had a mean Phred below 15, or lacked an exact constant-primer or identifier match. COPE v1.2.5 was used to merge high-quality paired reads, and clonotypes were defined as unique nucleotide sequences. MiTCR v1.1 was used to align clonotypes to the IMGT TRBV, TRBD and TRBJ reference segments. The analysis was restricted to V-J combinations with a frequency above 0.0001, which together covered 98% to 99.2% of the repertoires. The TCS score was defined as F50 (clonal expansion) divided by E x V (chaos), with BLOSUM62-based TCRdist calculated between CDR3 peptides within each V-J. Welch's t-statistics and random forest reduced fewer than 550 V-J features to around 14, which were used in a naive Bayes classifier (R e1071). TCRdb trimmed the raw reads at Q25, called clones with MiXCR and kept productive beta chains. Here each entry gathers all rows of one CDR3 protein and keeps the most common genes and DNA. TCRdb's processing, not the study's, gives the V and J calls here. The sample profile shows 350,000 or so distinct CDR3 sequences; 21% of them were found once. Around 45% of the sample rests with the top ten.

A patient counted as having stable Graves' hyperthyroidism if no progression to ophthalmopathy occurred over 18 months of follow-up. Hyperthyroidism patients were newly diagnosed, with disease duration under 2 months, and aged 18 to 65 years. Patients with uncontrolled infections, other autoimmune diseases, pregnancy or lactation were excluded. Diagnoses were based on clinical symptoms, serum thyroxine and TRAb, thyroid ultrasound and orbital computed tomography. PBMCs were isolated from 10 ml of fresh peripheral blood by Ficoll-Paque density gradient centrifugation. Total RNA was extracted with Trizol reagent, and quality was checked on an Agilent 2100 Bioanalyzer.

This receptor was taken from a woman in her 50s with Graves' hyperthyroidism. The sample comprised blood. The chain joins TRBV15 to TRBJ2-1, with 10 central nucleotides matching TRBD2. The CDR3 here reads CATSREGAGGGNEQFF. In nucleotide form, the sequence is TGTGCCACCAGCAGAGAGGGAGCGGGAGGGGGGAATGAGCAGTTCTTC.